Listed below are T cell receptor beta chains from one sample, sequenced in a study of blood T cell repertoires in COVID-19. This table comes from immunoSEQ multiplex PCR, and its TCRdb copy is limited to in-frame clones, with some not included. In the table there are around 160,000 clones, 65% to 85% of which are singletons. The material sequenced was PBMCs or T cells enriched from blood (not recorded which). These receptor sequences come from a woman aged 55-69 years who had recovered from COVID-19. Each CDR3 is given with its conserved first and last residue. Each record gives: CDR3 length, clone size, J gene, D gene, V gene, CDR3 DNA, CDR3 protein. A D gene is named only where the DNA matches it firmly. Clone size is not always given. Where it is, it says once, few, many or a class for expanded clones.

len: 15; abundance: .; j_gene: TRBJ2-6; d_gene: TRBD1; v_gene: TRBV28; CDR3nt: TGTGCCAGCAGTTTAACAGGGGTTGGGGCCAACGTCCTGACTTTC; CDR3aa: CASSLTGVGANVLTF
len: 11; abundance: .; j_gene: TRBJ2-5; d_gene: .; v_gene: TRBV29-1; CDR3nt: TGCAGCGTTGATCCTCGAGAGACCCAGTACTTC; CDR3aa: CSVDPRETQYF
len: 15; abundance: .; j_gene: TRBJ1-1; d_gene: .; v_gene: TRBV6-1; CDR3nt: TGTGCCAGCAGTGAACAGGGATTGGATTTAAGTGAAGCTTTCTTT; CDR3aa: CASSEQGLDLSEAFF
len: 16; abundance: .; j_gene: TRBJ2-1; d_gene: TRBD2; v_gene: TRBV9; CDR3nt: TGTGCCAGCAGCCCACGGACTAGCGGGACCTTCAATGAGCAGTTCTTC; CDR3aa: CASSPRTSGTFNEQFF
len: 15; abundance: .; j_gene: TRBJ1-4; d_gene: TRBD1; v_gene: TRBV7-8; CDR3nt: TGTGCCAGCAGGCGGGGGACAGGGGGCCGGGAAAAACTGTTTTTT; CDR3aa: CASRRGTGGREKLFF
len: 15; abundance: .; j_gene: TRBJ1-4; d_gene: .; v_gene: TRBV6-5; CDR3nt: TGTGCCAGCAGGACCGGGGATGCAACTAATGAAAAACTGTTTTTT; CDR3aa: CASRTGDATNEKLFF
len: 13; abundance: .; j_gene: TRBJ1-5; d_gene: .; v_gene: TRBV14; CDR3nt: TGTGCCAGCAGCCACTCCAGGAATCAGCCCCAGCATTTT; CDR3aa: CASSHSRNQPQHF
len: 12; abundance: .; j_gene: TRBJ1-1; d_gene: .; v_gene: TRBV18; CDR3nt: TGTGCCAGCTCACCAGGAGAGAATGAAGCTTTCTTT; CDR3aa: CASSPGENEAFF
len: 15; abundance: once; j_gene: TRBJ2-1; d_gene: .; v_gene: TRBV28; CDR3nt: TGTGCCAGCAGTTCATGGAGCGGGCTATACAATGAGCAGTTCTTC; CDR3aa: CASSSWSGLYNEQFF
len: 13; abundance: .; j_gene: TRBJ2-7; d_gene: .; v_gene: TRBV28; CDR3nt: TGTGCCAGCAGTACCCGACAGGCATACGAGCAGTACTTC; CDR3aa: CASSTRQAYEQYF
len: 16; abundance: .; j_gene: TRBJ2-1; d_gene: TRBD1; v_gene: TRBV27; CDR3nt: TGTGCCAGCAGTTTATTGTATGGGACAGGGACCCATGAGCAGTTCTTC; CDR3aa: CASSLLYGTGTHEQFF
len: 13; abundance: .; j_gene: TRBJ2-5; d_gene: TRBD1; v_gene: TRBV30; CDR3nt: TGTGCCTGGAGTTTCGCAGGGGGCAAGACCCAGTACTTC; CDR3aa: CAWSFAGGKTQYF
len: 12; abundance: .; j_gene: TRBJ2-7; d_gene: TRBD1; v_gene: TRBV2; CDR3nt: TGTGCCAGCCGGGACAGGGGGCTCGAGCAGTACTTC; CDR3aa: CASRDRGLEQYF
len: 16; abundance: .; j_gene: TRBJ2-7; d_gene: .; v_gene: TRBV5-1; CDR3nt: TGCGCCAGCAGCTTGGAGCCCGCTGGACAGAACCACGAGCAGTACTTC; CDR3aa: CASSLEPAGQNHEQYF
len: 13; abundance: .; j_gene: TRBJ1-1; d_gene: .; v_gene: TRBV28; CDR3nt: TGTGCCAGCAGTTTAACGAGATCTTGGTGGGCTTTCTTT; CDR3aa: CASSLTRSWWAFF
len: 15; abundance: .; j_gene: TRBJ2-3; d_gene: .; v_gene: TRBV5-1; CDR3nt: TGCGCCAGCAGCTTTACAGATGCCAGCACAGATACGCAGTATTTT; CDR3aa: CASSFTDASTDTQYF
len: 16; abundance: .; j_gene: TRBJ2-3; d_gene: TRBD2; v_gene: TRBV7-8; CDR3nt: TGTGCCAGCAGCCCCCTAGCGGGGGCAAGCACAGATACGCAGTATTTT; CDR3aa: CASSPLAGASTDTQYF
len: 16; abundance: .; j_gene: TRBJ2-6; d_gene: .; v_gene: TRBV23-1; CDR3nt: TGCGCCAGCAGTCAATCGCGAGGGCTCCGGGCCAACGTCCTGACTTTC; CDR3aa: CASSQSRGLRANVLTF
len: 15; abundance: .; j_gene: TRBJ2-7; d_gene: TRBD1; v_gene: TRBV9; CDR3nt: TGTGCCAGCAGCGTAGGGGGGACAGGGTCTCTCGAGCAGTACTTC; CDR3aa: CASSVGGTGSLEQYF
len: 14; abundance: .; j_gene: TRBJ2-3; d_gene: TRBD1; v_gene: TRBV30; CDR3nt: TGTGCCTCGAAGGGACAGGGATGGACAGATACGCAGTATTTT; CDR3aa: CASKGQGWTDTQYF
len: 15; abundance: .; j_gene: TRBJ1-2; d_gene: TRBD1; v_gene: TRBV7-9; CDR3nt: TGTGCCAGCAGCTTACTGGGACAGGGCCGCTATGGCTACACCTTC; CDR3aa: CASSLLGQGRYGYTF
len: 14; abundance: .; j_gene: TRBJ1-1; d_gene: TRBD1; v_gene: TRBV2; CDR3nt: TGTGCCAGCAGTGATCAGGGGGCCTATATTGAAGCTTTCTTT; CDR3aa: CASSDQGAYIEAFF
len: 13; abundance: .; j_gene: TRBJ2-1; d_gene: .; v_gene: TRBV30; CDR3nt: TGTGCCTGGAAAGCTAGCTCCTACAATGAGCAGTTCTTC; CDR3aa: CAWKASSYNEQFF
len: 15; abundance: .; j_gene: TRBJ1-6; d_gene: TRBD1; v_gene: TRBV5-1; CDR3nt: TGCGCCAGCAGCTCGGAGGGGACAGGTAATTCACCCCTCCACTTT; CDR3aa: CASSSEGTGNSPLHF
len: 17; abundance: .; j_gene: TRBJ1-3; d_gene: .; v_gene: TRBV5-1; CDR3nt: TGCGCCAGCAGCTCCCGTGTGGAGAACCACTCTGGAAACACCATATATTTT; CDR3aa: CASSSRVENHSGNTIYF
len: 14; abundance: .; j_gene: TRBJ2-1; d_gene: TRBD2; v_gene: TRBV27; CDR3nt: TGTGCCAGCAGTTTAGGACTAGCGGTTAATGAGCAGTTCTTC; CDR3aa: CASSLGLAVNEQFF
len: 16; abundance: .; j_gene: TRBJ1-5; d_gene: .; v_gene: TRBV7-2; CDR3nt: TGTGCCAGCAGCCCGACTAGGACGGAGTGGAATCAGCCCCAGCATTTT; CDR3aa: CASSPTRTEWNQPQHF
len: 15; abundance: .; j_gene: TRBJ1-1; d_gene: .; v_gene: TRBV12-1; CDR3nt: TGTGCCAGCAGCCTTCTAGGGACAGGGAACACTGAAGCTTTCTTT; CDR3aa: CASSLLGTGNTEAFF
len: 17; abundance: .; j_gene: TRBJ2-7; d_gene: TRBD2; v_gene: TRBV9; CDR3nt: TGTGCCAGCAGCGTAGGATTGGTAGCGGGGGGCTTCTACGAGCAGTACTTC; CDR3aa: CASSVGLVAGGFYEQYF
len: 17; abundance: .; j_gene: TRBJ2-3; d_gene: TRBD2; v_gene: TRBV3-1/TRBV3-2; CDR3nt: TGTGCCAGCAGCCGCAGTACTAGCGGGGGGGGCACAGATACGCAGTATTTT; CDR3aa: CASSRSTSGGGTDTQYF